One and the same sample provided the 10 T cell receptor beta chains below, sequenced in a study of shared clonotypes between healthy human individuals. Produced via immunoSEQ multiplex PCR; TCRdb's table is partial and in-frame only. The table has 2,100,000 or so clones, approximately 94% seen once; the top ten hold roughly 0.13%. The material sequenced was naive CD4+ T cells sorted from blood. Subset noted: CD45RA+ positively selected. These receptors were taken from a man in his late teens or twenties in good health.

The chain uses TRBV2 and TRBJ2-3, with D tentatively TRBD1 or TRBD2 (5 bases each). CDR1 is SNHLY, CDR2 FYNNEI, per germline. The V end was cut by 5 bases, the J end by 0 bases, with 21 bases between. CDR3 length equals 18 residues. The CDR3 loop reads CASSSTGRLSASTDTQYF. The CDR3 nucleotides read TGTGCCAGCAGTTCTACGGGACGGCTATCCGCTAGCACAGATACGCAGTATTTT.

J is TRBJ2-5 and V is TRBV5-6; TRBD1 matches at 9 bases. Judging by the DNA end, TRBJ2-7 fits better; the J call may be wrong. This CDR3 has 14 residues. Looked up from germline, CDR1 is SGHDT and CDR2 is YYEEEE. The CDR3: CASSLGDRVYEQYF. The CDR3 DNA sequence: TGTGCCAGCAGCCTCGGGGACAGGGTTTACGAGCAGTACTTC.

Here the CDR3 DNA reads TGTGCCAGTAGAAAAGACAGGGTGCAGGATGGCTACACCTTC. Translated: CASRKDRVQDGYTF. The V and J genes are TRBV19 and TRBJ1-2, with 7 bases aligning to TRBD1. The germline CDR1 and CDR2 sequences are LNHDA and SQIVND (reference sequence). CDR3 length: 14 residues. V lost 6 bases and J lost 6; bases outside the gene matches: 10.

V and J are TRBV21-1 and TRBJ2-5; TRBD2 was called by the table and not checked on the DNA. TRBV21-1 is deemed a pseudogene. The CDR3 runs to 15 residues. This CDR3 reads CALWVRDPWEETQYF. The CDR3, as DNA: TGTGCCTTGTGGGTTAGGGATCCCTGGGAGGAGACCCAGTACTTC.

The CDR3 is CASSSLAGTTGDTQYF. CDR3 in DNA: TGTGCCAGCAGCTCCCTCGCCGGGACCACCGGAGATACGCAGTATTTT. The rearrangement joins TRBV7-9 to TRBJ2-3; TRBD1 or TRBD2 may be the D gene (5 bases each). The CDR3 runs 16 residues. Germline CDR1 and CDR2: SEHNR and FQNEAQ (reference sequence). V was shortened by 4 bases and J by 5 bases, with 19 bases between the two germline ends.

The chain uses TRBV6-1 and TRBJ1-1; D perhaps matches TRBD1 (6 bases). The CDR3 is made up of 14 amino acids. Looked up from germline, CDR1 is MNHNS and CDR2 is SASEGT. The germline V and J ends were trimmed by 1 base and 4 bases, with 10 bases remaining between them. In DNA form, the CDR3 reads TGTGCCAGCAGTGAAGAAGGGGGTAGCACTGAAGCTTTCTTT. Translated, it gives CASSEEGGSTEAFF.

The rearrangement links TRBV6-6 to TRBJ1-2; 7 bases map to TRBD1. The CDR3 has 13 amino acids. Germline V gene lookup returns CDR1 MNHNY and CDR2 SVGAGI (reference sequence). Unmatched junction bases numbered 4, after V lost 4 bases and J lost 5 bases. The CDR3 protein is CASSSQGLYGYTF. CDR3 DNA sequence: TGTGCCAGCAGTTCACAGGGGTTGTATGGCTACACCTTC.

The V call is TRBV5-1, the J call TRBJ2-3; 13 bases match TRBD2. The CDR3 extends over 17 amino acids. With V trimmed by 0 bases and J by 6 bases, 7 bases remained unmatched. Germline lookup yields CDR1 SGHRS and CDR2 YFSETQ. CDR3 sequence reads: CASSLGLTSGREDTQYF. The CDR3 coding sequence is TGCGCCAGCAGCTTGGGCCTCACTAGCGGGAGGGAGGATACGCAGTATTTT.

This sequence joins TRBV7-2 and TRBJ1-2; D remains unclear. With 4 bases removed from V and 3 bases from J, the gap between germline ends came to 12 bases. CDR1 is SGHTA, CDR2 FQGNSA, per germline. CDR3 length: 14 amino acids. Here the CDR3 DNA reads TGTGCCAGCAGCTATCGACCCCTGGACTATGGCTACACCTTC. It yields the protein CASSYRPLDYGYTF.

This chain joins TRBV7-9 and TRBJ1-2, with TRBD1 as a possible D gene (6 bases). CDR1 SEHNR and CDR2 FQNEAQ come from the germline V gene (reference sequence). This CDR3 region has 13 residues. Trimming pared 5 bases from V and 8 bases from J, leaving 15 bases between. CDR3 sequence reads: CASSPGGGGGYTF. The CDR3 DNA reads TGTGCCAGCAGCCCCGGGGGCGGAGGGGGCTACACCTTC.